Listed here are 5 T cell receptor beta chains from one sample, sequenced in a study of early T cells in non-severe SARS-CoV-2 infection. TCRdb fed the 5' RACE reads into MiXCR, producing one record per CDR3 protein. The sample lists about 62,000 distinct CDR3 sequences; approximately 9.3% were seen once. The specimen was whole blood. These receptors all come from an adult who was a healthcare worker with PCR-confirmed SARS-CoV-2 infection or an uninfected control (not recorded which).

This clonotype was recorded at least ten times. CDR3 sequence reads: CASSIGGGETQYF. CDR3 DNA: TGTGCCAGCAGCATCGGTGGGGGAGAGACCCAGTACTTC. The chain couples TRBV7-3 to TRBJ2-5; either TRBD1 or TRBD2 may supply D (5 bases each). CDR3 length equals 13 residues. V was trimmed by 5 bases and J by 4 bases, leaving 11 bases between them. The germline V gene encodes CDR1 SGHTA and CDR2 FQGTGA.

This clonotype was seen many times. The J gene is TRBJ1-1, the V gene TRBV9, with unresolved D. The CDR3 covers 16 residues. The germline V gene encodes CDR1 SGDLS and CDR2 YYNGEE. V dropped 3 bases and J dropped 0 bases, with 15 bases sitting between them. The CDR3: CASSAKLEPMNTEAFF. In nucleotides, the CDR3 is TGTGCCAGCAGCGCCAAATTAGAACCCATGAACACTGAAGCTTTCTTT. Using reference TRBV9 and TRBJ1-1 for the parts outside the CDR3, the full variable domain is DSGVTQTPKHLITATGQRVTLRCSPRSGDLSVYWYQQSLDQGLQFLIQYYNGEERAKGNILERFSAQQFPDLHSELNLSSLELGDSALYFCASSAKLEPMNTEAFFGQGTRLTVV.

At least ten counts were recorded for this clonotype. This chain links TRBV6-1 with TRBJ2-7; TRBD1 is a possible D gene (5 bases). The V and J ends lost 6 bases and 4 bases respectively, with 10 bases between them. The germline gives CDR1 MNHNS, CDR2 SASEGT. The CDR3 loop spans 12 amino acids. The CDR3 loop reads CASRETDYEQYV. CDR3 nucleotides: TGTGCCAGCAGGGAGACAGATTACGAGCAGTACGTC.

The CDR3 sequence: CASSFEGNWYGYTF. DNA for the CDR3: TGTGCCAGCAGCTTTGAGGGGAATTGGTATGGCTACACCTTC. The V call is TRBV7-9, the J call TRBJ1-2; D is possibly TRBD1 (5 bases). The germline CDR1 and CDR2 sequences are SEHNR and FQNEAQ (reference sequence). Trimming left V 3 bases short and J 5 bases short, with 13 bases between. The CDR3 is 14 residues long.

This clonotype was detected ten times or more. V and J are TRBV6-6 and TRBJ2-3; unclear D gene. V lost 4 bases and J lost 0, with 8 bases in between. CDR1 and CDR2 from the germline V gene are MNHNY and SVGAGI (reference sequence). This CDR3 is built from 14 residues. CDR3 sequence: CASSFGPSTDTQYF. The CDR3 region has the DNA TGTGCCAGCAGTTTTGGTCCTAGCACAGATACGCAGTATTTT.